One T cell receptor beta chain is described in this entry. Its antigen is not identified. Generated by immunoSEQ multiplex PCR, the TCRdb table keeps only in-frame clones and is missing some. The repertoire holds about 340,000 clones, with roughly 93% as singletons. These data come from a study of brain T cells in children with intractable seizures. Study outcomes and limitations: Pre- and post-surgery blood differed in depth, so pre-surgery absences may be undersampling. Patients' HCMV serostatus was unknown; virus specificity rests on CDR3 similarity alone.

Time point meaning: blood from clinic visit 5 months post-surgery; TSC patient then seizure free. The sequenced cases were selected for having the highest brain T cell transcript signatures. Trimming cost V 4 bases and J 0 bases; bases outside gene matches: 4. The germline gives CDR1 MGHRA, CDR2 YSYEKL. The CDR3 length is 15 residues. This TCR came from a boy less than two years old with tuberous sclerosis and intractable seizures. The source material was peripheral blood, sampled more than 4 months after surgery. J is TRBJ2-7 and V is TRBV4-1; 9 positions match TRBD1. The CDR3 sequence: CASSLGQGFSYEQYF. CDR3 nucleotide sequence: TGCGCCAGCAGCCTCGGACAGGGGTTCTCCTACGAGCAGTACTTC.